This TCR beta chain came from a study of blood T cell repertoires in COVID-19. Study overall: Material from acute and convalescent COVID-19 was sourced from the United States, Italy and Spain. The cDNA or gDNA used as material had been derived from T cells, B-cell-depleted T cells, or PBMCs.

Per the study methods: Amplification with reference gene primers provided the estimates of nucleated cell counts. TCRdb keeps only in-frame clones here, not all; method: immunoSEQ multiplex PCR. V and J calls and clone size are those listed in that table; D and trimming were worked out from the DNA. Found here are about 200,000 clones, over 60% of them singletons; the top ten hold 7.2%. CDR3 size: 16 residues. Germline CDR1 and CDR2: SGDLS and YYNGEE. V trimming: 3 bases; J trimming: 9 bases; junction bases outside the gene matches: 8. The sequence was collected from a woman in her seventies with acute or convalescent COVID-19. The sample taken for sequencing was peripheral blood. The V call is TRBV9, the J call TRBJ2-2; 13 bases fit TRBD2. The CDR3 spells CASSDTSGGALRELFF. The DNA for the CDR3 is TGTGCCAGCAGCGATACTAGCGGGGGGGCTTTGAGGGAGCTGTTTTTT. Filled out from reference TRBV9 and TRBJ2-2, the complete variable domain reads DSGVTQTPKHLITATGQRVTLRCSPRSGDLSVYWYQQSLDQGLQFLIQYYNGEERAKGNILERFSAQQFPDLHSELNLSSLELGDSALYFCASSDTSGGALRELFFGEGSRLTVL.